The rows below give T cell receptor beta chains drawn from one sample of a study of blood T cell repertoires in COVID-19. Assay: immunoSEQ multiplex PCR; the TCRdb copy retains only in-frame clones and omits some. Among over 600,000 clones listed, around 90% were seen once. The sequenced material came from peripheral blood. These receptors all come from a woman under 30 with acute or convalescent COVID-19. Both conserved end residues are part of each CDR3. The order of the fields is J gene, V gene, D gene, clone size, CDR3 protein, CDR3 DNA. D genes are given only for firm matches. The size of a clone is reported for some rows only, either as once, few or many, or as a class for expanded clones.

TRBJ2-1	TRBV5-4	TRBD2	-	CASSLALGSGRSSYNEQFF	TGTGCCAGCAGCTTGGCCCTGGGTAGCGGGAGGAGCTCCTACAATGAGCAGTTCTTC
TRBJ1-3	TRBV10-2	TRBD1	-	CASRDPGGKSNTIYF	TGCGCCAGCAGGGACCCAGGGGGGAAGAGCAACACCATATATTTT
TRBJ2-7	TRBV7-2	-	-	CASSFLYEQYF	TGTGCCAGCAGCTTCCTCTACGAGCAGTACTTC
TRBJ1-2	TRBV6-5	-	-	CASSYGGDYGYTF	TGTGCCAGCAGTTACGGCGGCGACTATGGCTACACCTTC
TRBJ2-3	TRBV9	-	-	CASSHPSPGDTQYF	TGTGCCAGCAGCCATCCTTCTCCAGGGGATACGCAGTATTTT
TRBJ2-2	TRBV2	-	-	CASSLSIPTGELFF	TGTGCCAGCAGTCTGAGCATTCCCACCGGGGAGCTGTTTTTT
TRBJ1-5	TRBV30	-	-	CAWSRAAGGDQPQHF	TGTGCCTGGAGTAGGGCGGCTGGCGGGGATCAGCCCCAGCATTTT
TRBJ1-1	TRBV6-5	TRBD1	-	CASSYAGQLMNTEAFF	TGTGCCAGCAGTTACGCGGGACAGCTCATGAACACTGAAGCTTTCTTT
TRBJ1-1	TRBV7-2	-	-	CASSNTRGSEAFF	TGTGCCAGCAGTAACACCCGGGGTAGTGAAGCTTTCTTT
TRBJ2-3	TRBV5-1	TRBD1	once	CASSLTGTGGLVDTQYF	TGCGCCAGCAGCCTTACCGGGACAGGGGGCTTGGTAGATACGCAGTATTTT
TRBJ1-1	TRBV27	TRBD1	once	CASSPSLGGSRTEAFF	TGTGCCAGCTCACCTAGCCTAGGGGGCTCAAGGACTGAAGCTTTCTTT
TRBJ1-1	TRBV30	-	-	CAWDLGGWAEAFF	TGTGCCTGGGACCTGGGGGGGTGGGCTGAAGCTTTCTTT
TRBJ1-6	TRBV27	-	-	CASRRRNGSRGNSPLHF	TGTGCCAGCAGAAGGCGCAACGGATCAAGGGGTAATTCACCCCTCCACTTT
TRBJ1-1	TRBV3-1/TRBV3-2	-	-	CASSHPPGPLNTEAFF	TGTGCCAGCAGCCACCCCCCAGGGCCATTGAACACTGAAGCTTTCTTT
TRBJ1-1	TRBV19	TRBD1	-	CANSPGQGGMNTEAFF	TGTGCAAACTCCCCGGGACAGGGTGGGATGAACACTGAAGCTTTCTTT
TRBJ2-6	TRBV18	-	-	CASSPLSGSGANVLTF	TGTGCCAGCTCACCCCTGAGCGGTTCCGGGGCCAACGTCCTGACTTTC
TRBJ1-2	TRBV4-1	TRBD1	-	CASSQDSESGGEGYTF	TGCGCCAGCAGCCAAGATTCGGAGTCAGGGGGCGAAGGCTACACCTTC
TRBJ1-5	TRBV6-2/TRBV6-3	TRBD1	-	CASSYGQGRQPQHF	TGTGCCAGCAGTTACGGACAGGGGCGTCAGCCCCAGCATTTT
TRBJ1-2	TRBV4-3	TRBD1	-	CASSQEAGGPYGYTF	TGCGCCAGCAGCCAAGAGGCAGGGGGGCCCTATGGCTACACCTTC
TRBJ2-3	TRBV6-5	-	-	CASSYSSGEDPDTQYF	TGTGCCAGCAGTTACTCATCCGGGGAGGACCCAGATACGCAGTATTTT
TRBJ2-7	TRBV6-2/TRBV6-3	TRBD1	-	CASSYSQPGQGAGEQYF	TGTGCCAGCAGTTACTCACAGCCGGGACAGGGGGCCGGGGAGCAGTACTTC
TRBJ2-3	TRBV25-1	-	-	CASSDPLSDTQYF	TGTGCCAGCAGTGATCCCTTGTCGGATACGCAGTATTTT